The 14 T cell receptor beta chains below come from one sample, sequenced in a study of blood T cells in healthy people across ages. Combining a sample-barcoded 5' primer with a J-beta primer mix, a second PCR ran for about 7 to 11 cycles. TCRdb reprocessed the 5' RACE reads via MiXCR and lists one record per CDR3 protein. The sample yields fewer than 1,200,000 distinct CDR3 sequences, approximately 25% seen once. These records were also assigned to another study, of T cells of mothers and their children.

The source material was blood. The source is a girl aged 2-10 years in good health.

This clonotype appeared a few times. The CDR3 sequence: CASSFTSGGAPETQYF. In DNA form, the CDR3 reads TGTGCCAGCAGCTTCACTAGCGGGGGGGCCCCAGAGACCCAGTACTTC. V gene TRBV9 combines with J gene TRBJ2-5; TRBD2 matches at 13 bases. Germline V gene sequence: CDR1 SGDLS, CDR2 YYNGEE. The CDR3 extends over 16 amino acids. V gave up 4 bases and J gave up 4 bases; unmatched junction bases: 7. The full variable domain, in which reference TRBV9 and TRBJ2-5 provide the parts outside the CDR3, is DSGVTQTPKHLITATGQRVTLRCSPRSGDLSVYWYQQSLDQGLQFLIQYYNGEERAKGNILERFSAQQFPDLHSELNLSSLELGDSALYFCASSFTSGGAPETQYFGPGTRLLVL.

This clonotype has more than one count but fewer than ten. V usage is TRBV12-3 or TRBV12-4 and J usage is TRBJ2-1; D remains unclear. The ends were cut back, 3 bases at V and 8 bases at J, with 11 bases in the middle. There are 13 residues in the CDR3. CDR3 loop: CASSFGLGDEQFF. CDR3 nucleotides: TGTGCCAGCAGTTTTGGGCTTGGGGATGAGCAGTTCTTC.

This clonotype was seen only a few times. The gene calls are TRBV7-3 and TRBJ2-3; D ambiguous. The germline V gene has CDR1 SGHTA and CDR2 FQGTGA. The CDR3 totals 13 residues. V shed 2 bases and J shed 8 bases, with 11 bases lying between them. In nucleotides, the CDR3 is TGTGCCAGCAGCTTATCGGCTCAGACTACGCAGTATTTT. It encodes CASSLSAQTTQYF.

This clonotype was seen more than once but under ten times. The CDR3 sequence is CASSVTGTSGYNEQFF. CDR3 bases: TGTGCCAGCAGTGTAACCGGGACTAGCGGATACAATGAGCAGTTCTTC. The gene calls are TRBV6-1 and TRBJ2-1, with TRBD2 identical over 11 bases. V was clipped by 4 bases and J by 4 bases; unmatched bases: 6. The germline gives CDR1 MNHNS, CDR2 SASEGT. The length of the CDR3 is 16 residues.

The rearrangement uses TRBV20-1 and TRBJ2-7; 8 bases are shared with TRBD2. The DNA end is more similar to TRBJ2-5, so the J call may be wrong. Germline V CDR1 and CDR2: DFQATT, SNEGSKA (reference sequence). CDR3 size: 16 residues. The CDR3 nucleotides are TGCAGTGCTAGAGGATTTCAGCGGGGGTGGCAAGAGACCCAGTACTTC. Translation: CSARGFQRGWQETQYF.

In this sample, this clonotype turned up a few times. V is TRBV12-3 or TRBV12-4 and J is TRBJ2-3; TRBD2 might be the D (5 bases). V shed 5 bases and J shed 4 bases, with 13 bases lying between them. There are 14 residues in the CDR3. DNA of the CDR3: TGTGCCAGCAGTATGAGGGAGTTCCCAGATACGCAGTATTTT. It specifies CASSMREFPDTQYF.

CDR3 region: CSAWGGMNTEAFF. The CDR3 DNA follows: TGCAGCGCCTGGGGGGGTATGAACACTGAAGCTTTCTTT. V usage is TRBV29-1 and J usage is TRBJ1-1; tentatively, D is TRBD1 (5 bases). CDR3 size: 13 residues. CDR1 SQVTM and CDR2 ANQGSEA come from the germline V gene. V was pared by 7 bases and J by 0 bases, with 12 bases between. Full variable domain (remainder filled in from reference TRBV29-1 and TRBJ1-1): SAVISQKPSRDICQRGTSLTIQCQVDSQVTMMFWYRQQPGQSLTLIATANQGSEATYESGFVIDKFPISRPNLTFSTLTVSNMSPEDSSIYLCSAWGGMNTEAFFGQGTRLTVV.

This chain uses TRBV12-3 or TRBV12-4 with TRBJ2-5; 8 bases map to TRBD2. The CDR3 totals 14 residues. With 1 base clipped from V and 11 bases from J, the junction kept 9 bases outside the gene matches. The CDR3, as DNA: TGTGCCAGCAGTTTAGATACTAGCGGCAGAGGGCAGTACTTC. The encoded protein is CASSLDTSGRGQYF.

The chain joins TRBV11-2 to TRBJ2-5, with D tentatively TRBD1 (7 bases). The better agreement between TRBJ2-7 and the DNA end casts doubt on the J call. Looked up from germline, CDR1 is SGHAT and CDR2 is FQNNGV. The CDR3 length is 16 residues. The CDR3 spells CASSQRRQGLSYEQYF. The CDR3 DNA sequence: TGTGCCAGCAGCCAGAGACGACAGGGACTCTCCTACGAGCAGTACTTC.

This clonotype was observed a few times. The chain combines TRBV10-1 with TRBJ2-3; D ambiguous. Between the trimmed V and J ends, which lost 3 bases and 6 bases, there was a span of 4 bases. Germline assignment: CDR1 WNHNN and CDR2 SYGVQD (reference sequence). The length of the CDR3 is 11 residues. CDR3 nucleotide sequence: TGCGCCAGCAGTGAAGAGGATACGCAGTATTTT. This encodes CASSEEDTQYF.

This clonotype was picked up a small number of times. V and J are TRBV7-8 and TRBJ1-1; D ambiguous. Germline CDR1 SGHVS, CDR2 FQNEAQ. The CDR3 sequence is 16 residues long. V gave up 4 bases and J gave up 4 bases, with 19 bases separating them. The CDR3 DNA reads as TGTGCCAGCAGCTCCCTCCTCGGGGAGGTCGGCACTGAAGCTTTCTTT. Its translation: CASSSLLGEVGTEAFF.

The CDR3 nucleotides read TGTGCCAGCGGGACGGAAAATGAGCAGTTCTTC. It yields the protein CASGTENEQFF. This chain joins TRBV3-1 and TRBJ2-1; either TRBD1 or TRBD2 may fit D (5 bases each). CDR3 length equals 11 residues. From germline, CDR1 is LGHDT and CDR2 YNNKEL (reference sequence). V lost 8 bases and J 7 bases, leaving 9 bases between the germline ends.

The sample holds a few counts of this clonotype. The V gene is TRBV7-2, the J gene TRBJ2-7; D remains ambiguous. Germline CDR1 SGHTA, CDR2 FQGNSA. The length of the CDR3 is 13 residues. Trimming took off 1 base at V and 2 bases at J, with 6 bases between the two ends. CDR3 DNA: TGTGCCAGCAGCTTAGTCACAGCCTACGAGCAGTACTTC. Encoded protein: CASSLVTAYEQYF.

CDR3 coding DNA: TGTGCCGCTGGGGGCCCCTACGAGCAGTACTTC. This encodes CAAGGPYEQYF. V usage is TRBV12-3 or TRBV12-4 and J usage is TRBJ2-7; D is perhaps TRBD1 (6 bases). V lost 11 bases to trimming and J lost 2 bases, with 10 bases between them. The CDR3 contains 11 residues.